The next 29 T cell receptor beta chains were all read from a single sample in a study of beta chain features in type 1 diabetes. Study-wide results and limits: When Type 1 diabetes patients were examined, their TCRB CDR3s proved moderately but significantly shorter in all four CD4+ subsets.

Isolated RNA was reverse transcribed in full, so expressed TCRB transcripts were sequenced. The data were produced by immunoSEQ multiplex PCR, yet TCRdb's version contains in-frame clones alone and is incomplete. This repertoire shows nearly 700,000 clones, 13% found once; its top ten account for about 0.02%. No antigen is known for these receptors. The specimen was naive CD4+ T cells from blood. All receptors come from a man in his late teens or twenties with type 1 diabetes.

The V gene is TRBV10-2, the J gene TRBJ2-7, with 9 bases aligning to TRBD1. Unmatched junction bases numbered 11, after V lost 2 bases and J lost 12 bases. The CDR3 covers 14 residues. CDR1 and CDR2 from the germline V gene are WSHSY and SAAADI. CDR3 in amino acids: CASSEPGQGSKGYF. CDR3 nucleotide sequence: TGCGCCAGCAGTGAGCCAGGACAGGGGTCGAAGGGGTACTTC.

This clone appeared a few times. Other DNA sequences from this sample encode an identical CDR3 as well. CDR3 in DNA: TGTGCCAGCAGCTTGGGAACAGGGGAGACCCAGTACTTC. Translated, it gives CASSLGTGETQYF. V gene TRBV5-4 combines with J gene TRBJ2-5; D may be TRBD1 (6 bases). The V and J ends lost 0 bases and 5 bases respectively, with 8 bases between them. This CDR3 contains 13 residues. The germline CDR1 and CDR2 sequences are SGHNT and YYREEE (reference sequence).

This clone was seen a few times. The V and J genes are TRBV5-4 and TRBJ1-1; D unresolved. V shed 0 bases and J shed 3 bases, with 9 bases lying between them. This CDR3 has 14 amino acids. Germline V gene lookup returns CDR1 SGHNT and CDR2 YYREEE (reference sequence). CDR3 DNA: TGTGCCAGCAGCTTGGCCAGCGGGTACACTGAAGCTTTCTTT. Protein product: CASSLASGYTEAFF.

This chain connects TRBV7-9 to TRBJ1-6, with 9 bases fitting TRBD1. In germline, CDR1 is SEHNR, CDR2 FQNEAQ (reference sequence). V was clipped by 2 bases and J by 7 bases; unmatched bases: 3. The CDR3 sequence is 15 residues long. For the CDR3, the DNA is TGTGCCAGCAGCTTATTAGGGACAGGGAATTCACCCCTCCACTTT. Its protein is CASSLLGTGNSPLHF.

The sample holds a few counts of this clone. This sequence joins TRBV23-1 and TRBJ1-2; D ambiguous. TRBV23-1 counts as an open reading frame of uncertain function. The CDR3 loop spans 14 amino acids. V lost 7 bases and J lost 5, with 17 bases in between. CDR3 DNA sequence: TGCGCCAGCACCTACTGTGGAGGAAAGTATGGCTACACCTTC. Its protein product is CASTYCGGKYGYTF.

For this clone: Other DNA sequences within the sample encode an identical CDR3. The chain carries TRBV18 and TRBJ1-2; weak D call: TRBD1 (5 bases). The CDR3 is made up of 13 amino acids. CDR1 and CDR2 from the germline V gene are KGHSH and LQKENI. Trimming cost V 3 bases and J 1 base, with 6 bases left between them. The chain's CDR3 is CASSPGDNYGYTF. The CDR3 region has the DNA TGTGCCAGCTCACCGGGGGATAACTATGGCTACACCTTC.

The chain combines TRBV28 with TRBJ1-2; possibly TRBD1 for D (5 bases). The V end lost 5 bases, the J end lost 5 bases, and 9 bases lay between the germline ends. Germline CDR1 MDHEN, CDR2 SYDVKM. This CDR3 comprises 12 residues. CDR3 in DNA: TGTGCCAGCAGTCCTCGGACATATGGCTACACCTTC. Encoded protein: CASSPRTYGYTF.

The chain is built from TRBV10-3 and TRBJ1-2, with TRBD1 matching 8 bases. This CDR3 spans 14 amino acids. Germline assignment: CDR1 ENHRY and CDR2 SYGVKD. The ends lost 10 bases at V and 2 bases at J; junction bases unmatched: 9. The CDR3, as DNA: TGTGCCACCCAGGGACAGGAGATAAACTATGGCTACACCTTC. Protein product: CATQGQEINYGYTF.

This clone showed up just a few times. This chain uses TRBV19 with TRBJ2-3; 8 nucleotides agree with TRBD1. V trimming: 10 bases; J trimming: 5 bases; junction bases outside the gene matches: 11. Per germline, CDR1 LNHDA and CDR2 SQIVND (reference sequence). The length of the CDR3 is 14 residues. For the CDR3, the DNA is TGTGCCACCGGATCAGGGGGCGCGGGAGATACGCAGTATTTT. It codes for CATGSGGAGDTQYF.

The chain joins TRBV5-1 to TRBJ2-1; 7 positions agree with TRBD1. V trimming: 1 base; J trimming: 7 bases; junction bases outside the gene matches: 2. CDR1 is SGHRS, CDR2 YFSETQ, per germline. This CDR3 comprises 13 residues. CDR3: CASSLTGENEQFF. CDR3 bases: TGCGCCAGCAGCTTGACAGGGGAAAATGAGCAGTTCTTC.

This clone has more than one count but fewer than ten. The chain is built from TRBV18 and TRBJ1-2; D call uncertain. Germline CDR1 is KGHSH and CDR2 is LQKENI. V was cut by 3 bases and J by 2 bases, with 10 bases left in between. This CDR3 region has 14 residues. CDR3 coding DNA: TGTGCCAGCTCACCCGGTGGAGACAACTATGGCTACACCTTC. Translated, it gives CASSPGGDNYGYTF.

The V call is TRBV25-1, the J call TRBJ2-5; 7 bases match TRBD2. The germline gives CDR1 MGHDK, CDR2 SYGVNS. The V gene end was trimmed by 2 bases and the J gene end by 1 base; junction bases not matched to a gene: 7. The CDR3 runs to 16 residues. This CDR3 is CASSERGGAPQETQYF. CDR3 nucleotide sequence: TGTGCCAGCAGTGAACGCGGGGGTGCCCCCCAAGAGACCCAGTACTTC.

J is TRBJ1-6 and V is TRBV28; 10 bases map to TRBD1. The germline V gene encodes CDR1 MDHEN and CDR2 SYDVKM. V shed 6 bases and J 5 bases; nucleotides not matched to a gene: 4. This CDR3 region has 15 residues. The CDR3 protein is CASSPGTGDNSPLHF. The DNA for the CDR3 is TGTGCCAGCAGCCCGGGGACAGGGGATAATTCACCCCTCCACTTT.

The chain links TRBV5-4 to TRBJ2-5; 13 positions match TRBD2. J lost 2 bases, V lost 2 bases, and 3 bases had no gene match. The CDR3 contains 16 residues. Germline V gene data show CDR1 as SGHNT and CDR2 as YYREEE (reference sequence). The CDR3 loop is CASSFGTSGVQETQYF. The CDR3 bases are TGTGCCAGCAGCTTCGGGACTAGCGGGGTACAAGAGACCCAGTACTTC.

This clone was observed a few times. The chain combines TRBV9 with TRBJ2-3, with 8 bases identical to TRBD2. The CDR3 is 15 amino acids. Unmatched junction bases numbered 13, after V lost 6 bases and J lost 7 bases. The germline CDR1 and CDR2 sequences are SGDLS and YYNGEE. Here the CDR3 reads CASTPLAGPPNTQYF. CDR3 DNA sequence: TGTGCCAGCACTCCATTAGCGGGGCCTCCCAATACGCAGTATTTT.

V usage is TRBV27 and J usage is TRBJ2-1; no clear D. Germline CDR1 MNHEY, CDR2 SMNVEV (reference sequence). V was clipped by 6 bases and J by 1 base, with 10 bases between them. The CDR3 runs to 14 residues. CDR3 sequence (DNA): TGTGCCAGCAGGAAATTGGGGTCCTACAATGAGCAGTTCTTC. Encoded protein: CASRKLGSYNEQFF.

This clone was found a few times. This rearrangement joins TRBV6-5 to TRBJ2-5; D not resolved. Germline loops: CDR1 MNHEY, CDR2 SVGAGI. The CDR3 extends over 15 amino acids. V lost 2 bases and J lost 3, with 13 bases in between. The CDR3 region has the DNA TGTGCCAGCAGTTACGACCCAGGACGGGAAGAGACCCAGTACTTC. The encoded protein is CASSYDPGREETQYF.

The rearrangement uses TRBV2 and TRBJ1-2; D ambiguous. Germline V gene lookup returns CDR1 SNHLY and CDR2 FYNNEI. The V and J ends lost 1 base and 4 bases respectively, with 7 bases between them. The CDR3 length is 13 residues. The DNA for the CDR3 is TGTGCCAGCAGTGAAGAACAGACCTATGGCTACACCTTC. Translation gives CASSEEQTYGYTF.

The chain has TRBV6-1 and TRBJ2-5; 9 bases are a match to TRBD1. The CDR3 extends over 13 amino acids. Germline trimming cut 4 bases from V and 8 bases from J; bases unmatched to any gene: 5. CDR1 is MNHNS, CDR2 SASEGT, per germline. CDR3 amino acids: CASSGTGESTQYF. The CDR3 nucleotides read TGTGCCAGCAGTGGGACAGGGGAGAGTACCCAGTACTTC.

This chain joins TRBV29-1 and TRBJ1-1, with D uncertain. Per germline, CDR1 SQVTM and CDR2 ANQGSEA. V was shortened by 2 bases and J by 7 bases, with 5 bases between the two germline ends. This CDR3 comprises 10 residues. The CDR3 reads CSVESYEAFF. The CDR3 bases are TGCAGCGTTGAATCGTATGAAGCTTTCTTT.

This clone occurred a few times. The V call is TRBV4-1, the J call TRBJ2-1; 11 bases agree with TRBD1. J lost 4 bases, V lost 4 bases, and 9 bases had no gene match. The CDR3 length is 17 residues. The germline V gene encodes CDR1 MGHRA and CDR2 YSYEKL. CDR3 amino acids: CASSRDADRGLYNEQFF. DNA of the CDR3: TGCGCCAGCAGCCGAGATGCGGACAGGGGGCTTTACAATGAGCAGTTCTTC.

The chain combines TRBV18 with TRBJ1-2; D is possibly TRBD1 (5 bases). The ends were cut back, 6 bases at V and 4 bases at J, with 18 bases in the middle. The CDR3 covers 15 residues. Germline CDR1 reads KGHSH; CDR2 reads LQKENI. The CDR3: CASSPDSLSLYGYTF. CDR3 in DNA: TGTGCCAGCTCGCCCGACAGTCTGAGCCTCTATGGCTACACCTTC.

This chain uses TRBV4-3 with TRBJ2-5; 7 bases match TRBD2. Losses at the gene ends were 1 base for V and 5 bases for J; bases not matched to a gene: 10. The CDR3 runs 16 residues. Germline lookup yields CDR1 LGHNA and CDR2 YSLEER. This chain's CDR3 is CASSQVHILREETQYF. DNA of the CDR3: TGCGCCAGCAGCCAAGTGCATATCCTGCGGGAGGAGACCCAGTACTTC.

There are a few counts of this clone. The gene calls are TRBV19 and TRBJ2-5; 11 bases are shared with TRBD2. The CDR3 spans 16 residues. The germline V gene encodes CDR1 LNHDA and CDR2 SQIVND (reference sequence). With V trimmed by 5 bases and J by 1 base, 6 bases remained unmatched. The CDR3 reads CASSQPSGGIQETQYF. CDR3 coding DNA: TGTGCCAGTAGTCAACCTAGCGGGGGGATCCAAGAGACCCAGTACTTC.

The CDR3 sequence: CASSLGDEQYF. Written as DNA, the CDR3 is TGTGCCAGCAGCTTAGGCGACGAGCAGTACTTC. The chain carries TRBV11-3 and TRBJ2-7; no definite D call. V was shortened by 1 base and J by 5 bases, with 3 bases between the two germline ends. The CDR3 runs to 11 residues. In germline, CDR1 is SGHNT, CDR2 YENEEA.

The table lists this clone with a few counts. The V gene is TRBV6-9, the J gene TRBJ2-7, with no clear D. Between the trimmed V and J ends, which lost 4 bases and 2 bases, there was a span of 12 bases. The germline gives CDR1 MNHGY, CDR2 SVAAGI. CDR3 length: 14 amino acids. CDR3 protein: CASSFERTAYEQYF. As DNA, the CDR3 is TGTGCCAGCAGTTTTGAACGGACGGCCTACGAGCAGTACTTC.

The J gene is TRBJ1-1, the V gene TRBV19; D gene ambiguous. V was shortened by 6 bases and J by 0 bases, with 11 bases between the two germline ends. Germline assignment: CDR1 LNHDA and CDR2 SQIVND (reference sequence). This CDR3 spans 14 amino acids. CDR3 sequence reads: CASRGASMNTEAFF. CDR3 nucleotides: TGTGCCAGTAGGGGAGCTTCGATGAACACTGAAGCTTTCTTT.

V and J are TRBV19 and TRBJ1-1; tentative D call: TRBD1 (5 bases). The germline V gene has CDR1 LNHDA and CDR2 SQIVND (reference sequence). Trimming took 5 bases from V and 4 from J, leaving 11 bases between them. The CDR3 runs 13 residues. In DNA form, the CDR3 reads TGTGCCAGTAGTGAGGGGTTAGCCACTGAAGCTTTCTTT. It codes for CASSEGLATEAFF.

This clone was found a few times. The rearrangement links TRBV15 to TRBJ2-7; D gene uncertain. Trimming removed 0 bases at V and 3 bases at J, with 6 bases between. Germline CDR1 reads LNHNV; CDR2 reads YYDKDF (reference sequence). The CDR3 contains 13 residues. DNA for the CDR3: TGTGCCACCAGCAGAGATTTGGACTACGAGCAGTACTTC. Residues: CATSRDLDYEQYF.